The rows below give T cell receptor beta chains drawn from one sample of a study of blood T cell repertoires in COVID-19. The data were produced by immunoSEQ multiplex PCR, yet TCRdb's version contains in-frame clones alone and is incomplete. Of 300,000 or so clones in the sample, 85% to 90% were seen once. Sequenced: peripheral blood. These receptors came from a woman in her 40s with acute or convalescent COVID-19. CDR3s include the opening cysteine and the closing phenylalanine or tryptophan. D genes are given only for firm matches. The size entry is marked missing in some rows and otherwise reads once, few, many or a size class.

j_call v_call d_call clone_size cdr3_aa cdr3_nt
TRBJ2-6 TRBV11-1 - - CASSAGSGANVLTF TGTGCCAGCAGCGCCGGCTCTGGGGCCAACGTCCTGACTTTC
TRBJ1-2 TRBV3-1/TRBV3-2 TRBD1 - CASSQAEGTEQGYTF TGTGCCAGCAGCCAAGCGGAAGGGACAGAGCAGGGCTACACCTTC
TRBJ1-2 TRBV13 - - CASSLNLLGSYGYTF TGTGCCAGCAGCTTAAACCTACTAGGCAGCTATGGCTACACCTTC
TRBJ1-2 TRBV9 TRBD1 once CASSVGPGQQSYGYTF TGTGCCAGCAGCGTAGGTCCGGGACAGCAATCCTATGGCTACACCTTC
TRBJ1-2 TRBV5-1 TRBD1 - CASSFLGTAGYTF TGCGCCAGCAGCTTTCTCGGGACAGCTGGCTACACCTTC
TRBJ1-3 TRBV5-1 - - CASSLVPTRSSGNTIYF TGCGCCAGCAGCTTGGTACCCACTCGGAGCTCTGGAAACACCATATATTTT
TRBJ2-5 TRBV18 TRBD1 few CASSPGTGQETQYF TGTGCCAGCTCGCCCGGGACAGGCCAAGAGACCCAGTACTTC
TRBJ1-1 TRBV28 TRBD1 - CASNPTGSTEAFF TGTGCCAGCAACCCGACAGGGAGCACTGAAGCTTTCTTT
TRBJ1-4 TRBV4-1 - - CASSPPFGQGANEKLFF TGCGCCAGCAGCCCCCCCTTTGGCCAGGGCGCTAATGAAAAACTGTTTTTT
TRBJ1-5 TRBV28 - - CASSPGRGRDQPQHF TGTGCCAGCAGCCCCGGTCGGGGGAGAGATCAGCCCCAGCATTTT
TRBJ1-1 TRBV5-1 - - CASSLERQDTEAFF TGCGCCAGCAGCTTGGAGAGACAGGATACTGAAGCTTTCTTT
TRBJ2-3 TRBV18 TRBD1 once CASSPWDREGNTQYF TGTGCCAGCTCACCCTGGGACAGGGAGGGAAATACGCAGTATTTT
TRBJ1-2 TRBV6-5 TRBD1 - CASRPGGTGNYGYTF TGTGCCAGCAGACCCGGGGGGACAGGGAACTATGGCTACACCTTC
TRBJ1-2 TRBV24-1 - - CATSGGSRVGYTF TGTGCCACCAGTGGGGGATCCAGGGTTGGCTACACCTTC
TRBJ2-1 TRBV5-6 TRBD2 - CASSLEIGSGVYNEQFF TGTGCCAGCAGCTTGGAGATTGGTAGCGGGGTATACAATGAGCAGTTCTTC
TRBJ1-2 TRBV24-1 TRBD1 - CATSDDRGHGYTF TGTGCCACCAGTGATGACAGGGGGCACGGCTACACCTTC
TRBJ2-5 TRBV19 - once CASSPTNGETQYF TGTGCCAGTAGCCCGACTAACGGAGAGACCCAGTACTTC
TRBJ2-5 TRBV5-1 - - CASSLNRDIETQYF TGCGCCAGCAGCTTGAACAGGGATATAGAGACCCAGTACTTC
TRBJ1-1 TRBV19 TRBD1 - CASTTGGNTEAFF TGTGCCAGTACGACAGGGGGTAACACTGAAGCTTTCTTT
TRBJ1-1 TRBV5-8 - few CASSLWSGARNTEAFF TGTGCCAGCAGCTTGTGGTCAGGGGCGCGGAACACTGAAGCTTTCTTT
TRBJ1-2 TRBV5-1 - - CASRPDSNYGYTF TGCGCCAGCAGACCGGACAGTAACTATGGCTACACCTTC
TRBJ1-4 TRBV25-1 - - CASSEYFGGEGRVEKLFF TGTGCCAGCAGTGAATATTTCGGCGGGGAGGGGAGGGTAGAAAAACTGTTTTTT
TRBJ2-2 TRBV5-6 TRBD2 - CASSQVQGGGELFF TGTGCCAGCAGCCAAGTTCAGGGAGGGGGGGAGCTGTTTTTT
TRBJ2-1 TRBV5-1 - - CASRRSYRYNEQFF TGCGCCAGCAGGAGATCCTACAGATACAATGAGCAGTTCTTC
TRBJ2-1 TRBV5-1 TRBD1 - CASSSTGAYNEQFF TGCGCCAGCAGCAGTACAGGGGCCTACAATGAGCAGTTCTTC
TRBJ2-5 TRBV5-6 TRBD2 - CASSPRLAGQETQYF TGTGCCAGCAGCCCCCGTCTAGCGGGGCAAGAGACCCAGTACTTC
TRBJ1-1 TRBV6-6 - - CASTGTPIGTEAFF TGTGCCAGCACAGGGACACCCATCGGCACTGAAGCTTTCTTT
TRBJ2-4 TRBV5-1 - - CASSLNSENIQYF TGCGCCAGCAGCTTGAACAGTGAAAACATTCAGTACTTC
TRBJ2-6 TRBV24-1 - - CATSDAGSGANVLTF TGTGCCACCAGTGACGCAGGCTCTGGGGCCAACGTCCTGACTTTC
TRBJ1-2 TRBV30 TRBD1 - CAWSTGGVPNTF TGTGCCTGGTCGACAGGGGGGGTCCCCAACACCTTC
TRBJ2-3 TRBV7-2 TRBD2 once CASSLTSGGAYTQYF TGTGCCAGCAGCTTAACCAGCGGGGGGGCATATACGCAGTATTTT
TRBJ1-5 TRBV19 - - CASTPSRVWGGNQPQHF TGTGCCAGTACCCCCTCTAGGGTCTGGGGGGGCAATCAGCCCCAGCATTTT
TRBJ2-1 TRBV24-1 - - CATSDLQRGWNEQFF TGTGCCACCAGTGATTTGCAGAGGGGGTGGAATGAGCAGTTCTTC
TRBJ1-4 TRBV4-1 - - CASSQDRGGTNEKLFF TGCGCCAGCAGCCAAGATAGGGGGGGAACTAATGAAAAACTGTTTTTT
TRBJ1-2 TRBV6-5 TRBD1 - CASKGQKENGYTF TGTGCCAGTAAGGGACAGAAAGAGAATGGCTACACCTTC
TRBJ2-3 TRBV9 - once CASSVGLGTDTQYF TGTGCCAGCAGCGTAGGACTTGGCACAGATACGCAGTATTTT
TRBJ2-5 TRBV5-4 - - CASSWSGEQETQYF TGTGCCAGCAGCTGGTCGGGGGAACAAGAGACCCAGTACTTC
TRBJ1-2 TRBV4-1 TRBD1 few CASSHPGQVSNYGYTF TGCGCCAGCAGCCACCCGGGACAGGTATCTAACTATGGCTACACCTTC
TRBJ1-5 TRBV12-3/TRBV12-4 TRBD1 - CAAAGGFNQPQHF TGTGCCGCGGCAGGGGGCTTCAATCAGCCCCAGCATTTT
TRBJ1-4 TRBV4-2 TRBD1 - CASSSTGGTNEKLFF TGTGCCAGCAGCTCGACAGGGGGCACTAATGAAAAACTGTTTTTT
TRBJ1-2 TRBV9 TRBD1 - CASSGGQGGEDYGYTF TGTGCCAGCAGCGGCGGACAGGGTGGGGAGGACTATGGCTACACCTTC
TRBJ2-2 TRBV27 TRBD1 few CASRPTDRGRISGELFF TGTGCCAGCAGACCCACAGACAGGGGGCGTATATCCGGGGAGCTGTTTTTT
TRBJ2-1 TRBV4-1 TRBD2 once CASSQGSFTRGAFRNEQFF TGCGCCAGCAGCCAAGGTTCCTTTACGCGGGGGGCTTTCCGCAATGAGCAGTTCTTC